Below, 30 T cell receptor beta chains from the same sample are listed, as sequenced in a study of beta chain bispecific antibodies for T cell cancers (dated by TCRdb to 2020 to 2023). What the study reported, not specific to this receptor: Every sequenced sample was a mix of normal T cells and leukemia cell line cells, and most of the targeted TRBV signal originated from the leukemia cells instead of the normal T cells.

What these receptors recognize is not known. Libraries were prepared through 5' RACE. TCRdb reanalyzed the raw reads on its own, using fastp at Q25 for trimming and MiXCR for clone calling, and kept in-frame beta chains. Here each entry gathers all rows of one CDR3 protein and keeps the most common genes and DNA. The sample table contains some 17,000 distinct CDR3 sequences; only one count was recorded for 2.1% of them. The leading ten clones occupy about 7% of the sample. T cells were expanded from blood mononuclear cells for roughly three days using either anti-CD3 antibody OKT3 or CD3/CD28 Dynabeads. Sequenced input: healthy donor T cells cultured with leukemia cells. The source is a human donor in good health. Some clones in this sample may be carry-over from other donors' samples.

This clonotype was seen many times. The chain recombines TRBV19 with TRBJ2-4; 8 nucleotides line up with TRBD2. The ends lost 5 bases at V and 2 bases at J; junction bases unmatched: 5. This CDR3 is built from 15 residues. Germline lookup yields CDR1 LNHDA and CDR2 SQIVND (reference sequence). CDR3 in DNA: TGTGCCAGTAGTGCCCGGGGGGGAACCAAAAACATTCAGTACTTC. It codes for CASSARGGTKNIQYF. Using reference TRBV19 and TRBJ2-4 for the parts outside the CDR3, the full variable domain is DGGITQSPKYLFRKEGQNVTLSCEQNLNHDAMYWYRQDPGQGLRLIYYSQIVNDFQKGDIAEGYSVSREKKESFPLTVTSAQKNPTAFYLCASSARGGTKNIQYFGAGTRLSVL.

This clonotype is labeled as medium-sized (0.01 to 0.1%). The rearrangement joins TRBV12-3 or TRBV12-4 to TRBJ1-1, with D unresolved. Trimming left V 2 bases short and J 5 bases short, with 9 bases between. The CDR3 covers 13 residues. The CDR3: CASSLLYGTEAFF. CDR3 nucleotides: TGTGCCAGCAGTTTATTGTATGGGACTGAAGCTTTCTTT.

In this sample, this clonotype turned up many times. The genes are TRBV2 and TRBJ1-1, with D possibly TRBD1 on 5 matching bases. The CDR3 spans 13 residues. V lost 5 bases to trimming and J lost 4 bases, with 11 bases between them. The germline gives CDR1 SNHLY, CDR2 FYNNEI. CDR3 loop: CASSQGRGTEAFF. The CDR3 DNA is TGTGCCAGCAGTCAGGGTAGGGGCACTGAAGCTTTCTTT. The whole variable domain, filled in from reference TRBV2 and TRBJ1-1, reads EPEVTQTPSHQVTQMGQEVILRCVPISNHLYFYWYRQILGQKVEFLVSFYNNEISEKSEIFDDQFSVERPDGSNFTLKIRSTKLEDSAMYFCASSQGRGTEAFFGQGTRLTVV.

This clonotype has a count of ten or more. CDR3 sequence: CASQGQGKTPYEQYF. In nucleotides, the CDR3 is TGTGCCAGCCAAGGGCAGGGTAAGACCCCCTACGAGCAGTACTTC. The rearrangement uses TRBV6-2 or TRBV6-3 and TRBJ2-7, with TRBD1 as a possible D gene (5 bases). V was trimmed by 8 bases and J by 2 bases, leaving 19 bases between them. The CDR3 extends over 15 amino acids. CDR1 and CDR2 from the germline V gene are MNHEY and SVGEGT.

This CDR3 reads CATPGGTPNNEQFF. CDR3 DNA sequence: TGCGCCACCCCGGGAGGGACGCCTAACAATGAGCAGTTCTTC. The chain links TRBV10-1 to TRBJ2-1; 8 nucleotides match TRBD2. The trim removed 10 bases at V and 5 bases at J, leaving 10 bases unmatched. The germline V gene has CDR1 WNHNN and CDR2 SYGVQD (reference sequence). CDR3 length: 14 residues.

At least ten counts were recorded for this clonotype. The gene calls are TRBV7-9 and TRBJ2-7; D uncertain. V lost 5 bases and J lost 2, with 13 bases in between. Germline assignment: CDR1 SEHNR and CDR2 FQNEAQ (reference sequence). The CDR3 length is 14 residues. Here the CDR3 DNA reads TGTGCCAGCAGCCGACCGGTCCCACCCTACGAGCAGTACTTC. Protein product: CASSRPVPPYEQYF.

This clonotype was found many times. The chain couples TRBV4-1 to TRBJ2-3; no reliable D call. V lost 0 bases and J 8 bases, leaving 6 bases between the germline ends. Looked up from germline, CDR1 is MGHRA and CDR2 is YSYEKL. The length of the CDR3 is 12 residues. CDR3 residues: CASSQEGRTQYF. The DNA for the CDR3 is TGCGCCAGCAGCCAAGAAGGGCGTACGCAGTATTTT.

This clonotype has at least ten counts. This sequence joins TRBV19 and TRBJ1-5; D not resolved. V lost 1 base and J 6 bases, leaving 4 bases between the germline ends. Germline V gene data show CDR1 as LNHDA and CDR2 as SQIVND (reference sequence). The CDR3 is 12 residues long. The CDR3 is CASSIGAQPQHF. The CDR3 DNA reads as TGTGCCAGTAGTATAGGGGCTCAGCCCCAGCATTTT. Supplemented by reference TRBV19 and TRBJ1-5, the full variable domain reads DGGITQSPKYLFRKEGQNVTLSCEQNLNHDAMYWYRQDPGQGLRLIYYSQIVNDFQKGDIAEGYSVSREKKESFPLTVTSAQKNPTAFYLCASSIGAQPQHFGDGTRLSIL.

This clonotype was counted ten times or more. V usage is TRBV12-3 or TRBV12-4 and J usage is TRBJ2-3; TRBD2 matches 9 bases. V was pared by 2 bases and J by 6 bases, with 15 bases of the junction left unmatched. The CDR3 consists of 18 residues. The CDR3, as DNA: TGTGCCAGCAGTTTATGGGCTACTTTGGCGGGGGGGGAGGATACGCAGTATTTT. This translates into CASSLWATLAGGEDTQYF.

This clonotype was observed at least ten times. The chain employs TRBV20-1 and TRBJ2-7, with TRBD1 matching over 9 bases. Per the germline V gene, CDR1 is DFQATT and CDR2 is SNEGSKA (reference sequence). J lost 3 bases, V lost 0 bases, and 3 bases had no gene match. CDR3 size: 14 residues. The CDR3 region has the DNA TGCAGTGCTAGAGATAAGACAGGGGGCTACGAGCAGTACTTC. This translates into CSARDKTGGYEQYF.

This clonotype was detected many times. This CDR3 reads CASMTGGSYNEQFF. In nucleotides, the CDR3 is TGTGCCTCCATGACAGGTGGCTCCTACAATGAGCAGTTCTTC. The chain links TRBV30 to TRBJ2-1; D possibly corresponds to TRBD1 (6 bases). CDR3 size: 14 residues. The germline V gene has CDR1 GTSNPN and CDR2 SVGIG (reference sequence). Trimming removed 7 bases at V and 0 bases at J, with 13 bases between.

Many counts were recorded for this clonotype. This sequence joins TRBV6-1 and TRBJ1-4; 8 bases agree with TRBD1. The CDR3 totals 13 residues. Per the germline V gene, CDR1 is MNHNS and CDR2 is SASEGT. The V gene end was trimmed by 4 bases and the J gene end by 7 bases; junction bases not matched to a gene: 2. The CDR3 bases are TGTGCCAGCAGTGCGGACAGGGTTGAAAAACTGTTTTTT. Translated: CASSADRVEKLFF.

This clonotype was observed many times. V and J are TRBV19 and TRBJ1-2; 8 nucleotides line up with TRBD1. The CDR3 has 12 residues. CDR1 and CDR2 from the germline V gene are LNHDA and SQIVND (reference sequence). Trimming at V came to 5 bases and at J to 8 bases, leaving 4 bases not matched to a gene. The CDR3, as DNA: TGTGCCAGTAGTCAGGGGGCGGCCGGCTACACCTTC. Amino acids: CASSQGAAGYTF. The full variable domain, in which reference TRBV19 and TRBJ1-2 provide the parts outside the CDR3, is DGGITQSPKYLFRKEGQNVTLSCEQNLNHDAMYWYRQDPGQGLRLIYYSQIVNDFQKGDIAEGYSVSREKKESFPLTVTSAQKNPTAFYLCASSQGAAGYTFGSGTRLTVV.

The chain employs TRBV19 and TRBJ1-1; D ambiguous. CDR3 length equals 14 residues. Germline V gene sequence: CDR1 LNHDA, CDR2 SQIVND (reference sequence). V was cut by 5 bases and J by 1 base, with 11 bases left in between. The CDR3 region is CASSSTPGNTEAFF. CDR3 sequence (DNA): TGTGCCAGTAGTTCGACCCCCGGGAACACTGAAGCTTTCTTT.

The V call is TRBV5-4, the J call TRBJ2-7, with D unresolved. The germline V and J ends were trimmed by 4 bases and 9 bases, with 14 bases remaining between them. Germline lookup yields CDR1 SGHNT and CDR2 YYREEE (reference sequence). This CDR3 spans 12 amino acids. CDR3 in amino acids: CASSQDTSGQYF. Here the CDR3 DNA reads TGTGCCAGCAGCCAAGACACGTCGGGGCAGTACTTC.

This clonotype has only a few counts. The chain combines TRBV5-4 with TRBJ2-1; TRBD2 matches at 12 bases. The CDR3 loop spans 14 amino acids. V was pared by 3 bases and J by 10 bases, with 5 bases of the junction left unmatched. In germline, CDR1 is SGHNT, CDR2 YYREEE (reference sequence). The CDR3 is CASSSYGLAGEQFF. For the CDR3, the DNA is TGTGCCAGCAGCTCTTATGGACTAGCGGGGGAGCAGTTCTTC.

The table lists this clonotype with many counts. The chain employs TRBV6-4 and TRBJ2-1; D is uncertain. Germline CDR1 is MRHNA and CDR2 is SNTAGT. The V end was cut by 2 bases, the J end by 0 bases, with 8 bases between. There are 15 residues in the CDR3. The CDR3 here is CASSDGLSSYNEQFF. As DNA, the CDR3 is TGTGCCAGCAGTGACGGGCTTTCCTCCTACAATGAGCAGTTCTTC.

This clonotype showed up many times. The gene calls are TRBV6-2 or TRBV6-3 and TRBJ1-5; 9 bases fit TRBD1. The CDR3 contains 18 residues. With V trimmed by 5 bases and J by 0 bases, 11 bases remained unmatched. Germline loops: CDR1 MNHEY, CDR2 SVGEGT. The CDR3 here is CASSLRTGAGFSNQPQHF. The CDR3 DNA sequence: TGTGCCAGCAGTCTACGGACAGGGGCCGGATTTAGCAATCAGCCCCAGCATTTT.

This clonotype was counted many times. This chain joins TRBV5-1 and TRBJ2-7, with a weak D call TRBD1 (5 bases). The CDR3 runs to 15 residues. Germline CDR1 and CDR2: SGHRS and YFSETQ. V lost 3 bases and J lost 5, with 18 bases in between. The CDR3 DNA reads TGCGCCAGCAGCTCCAAAGATCAGGGATGGAACGAGCAGTACTTC. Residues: CASSSKDQGWNEQYF.

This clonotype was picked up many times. CDR3 bases: TGTGCCAGCAGCATCACGTCCTCTAGGCGGACAACCAGTAGCTCCTACAATGAGCAGTTCTTC. Translating gives CASSITSSRRTTSSSYNEQFF. This rearrangement joins TRBV7-3 to TRBJ2-1; D possibly corresponds to TRBD1 (5 bases). The germline V gene has CDR1 SGHTA and CDR2 FQGTGA. This CDR3 spans 21 amino acids. V was trimmed by 5 bases and J by 0 bases, leaving 29 bases between them. Together with reference TRBV7-3 and TRBJ2-1, the CDR3 gives the full variable domain: GAGVSQTPSNKVTEKGKYVELRCDPISGHTALYWYRQSLGQGPEFLIYFQGTGAADDSGLPNDRFFAVRPEGSVSTLKIQRTERGDSAVYLCASSITSSRRTTSSSYNEQFFGPGTRLTVL.

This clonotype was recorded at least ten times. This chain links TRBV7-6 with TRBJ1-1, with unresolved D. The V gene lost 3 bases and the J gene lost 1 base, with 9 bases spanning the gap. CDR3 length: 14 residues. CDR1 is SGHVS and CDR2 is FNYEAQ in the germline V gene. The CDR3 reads CASSFFWGNTEAFF. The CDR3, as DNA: TGTGCCAGCAGCTTCTTTTGGGGGAACACTGAAGCTTTCTTT.

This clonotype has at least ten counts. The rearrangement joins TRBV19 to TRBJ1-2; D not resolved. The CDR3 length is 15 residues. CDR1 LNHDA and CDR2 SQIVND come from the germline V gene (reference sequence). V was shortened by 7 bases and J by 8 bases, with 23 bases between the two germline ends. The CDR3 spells CASTPEAPNPWGYTF. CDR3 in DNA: TGTGCCAGTACTCCCGAGGCTCCAAATCCTTGGGGCTACACCTTC. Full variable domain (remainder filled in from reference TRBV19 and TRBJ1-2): DGGITQSPKYLFRKEGQNVTLSCEQNLNHDAMYWYRQDPGQGLRLIYYSQIVNDFQKGDIAEGYSVSREKKESFPLTVTSAQKNPTAFYLCASTPEAPNPWGYTFGSGTRLTVV.

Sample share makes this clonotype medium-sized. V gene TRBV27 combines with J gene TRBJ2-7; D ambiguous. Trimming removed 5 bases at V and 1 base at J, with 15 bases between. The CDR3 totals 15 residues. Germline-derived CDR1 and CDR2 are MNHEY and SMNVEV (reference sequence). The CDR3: CASSMTAHPSYEQYF. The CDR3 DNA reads TGTGCCAGCAGTATGACGGCCCACCCGTCCTACGAGCAGTACTTC.

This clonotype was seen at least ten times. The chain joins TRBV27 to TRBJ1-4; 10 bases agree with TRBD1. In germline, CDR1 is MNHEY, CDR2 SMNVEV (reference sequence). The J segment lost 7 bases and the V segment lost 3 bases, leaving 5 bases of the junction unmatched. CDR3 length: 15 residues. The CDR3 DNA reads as TGTGCCAGCAGTTTTCTCCGGGACAGGGGTGAAAAACTGTTTTTT. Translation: CASSFLRDRGEKLFF. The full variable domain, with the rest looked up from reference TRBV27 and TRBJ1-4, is EAQVTQNPRYLITVTGKKLTVTCSQNMNHEYMSWYRQDPGLGLRQIYYSMNVEVTDKGDVPEGYKVSRKEKRNFPLILESPSPNQTSLYFCASSFLRDRGEKLFFGSGTQLSVL.

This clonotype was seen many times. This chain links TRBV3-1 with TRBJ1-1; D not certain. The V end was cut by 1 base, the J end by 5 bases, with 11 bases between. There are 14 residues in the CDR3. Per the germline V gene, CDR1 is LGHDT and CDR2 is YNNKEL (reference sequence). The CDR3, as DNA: TGTGCCAGCAGCCAAGTGGAAAAGGGAACTGAAGCTTTCTTT. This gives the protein CASSQVEKGTEAFF.

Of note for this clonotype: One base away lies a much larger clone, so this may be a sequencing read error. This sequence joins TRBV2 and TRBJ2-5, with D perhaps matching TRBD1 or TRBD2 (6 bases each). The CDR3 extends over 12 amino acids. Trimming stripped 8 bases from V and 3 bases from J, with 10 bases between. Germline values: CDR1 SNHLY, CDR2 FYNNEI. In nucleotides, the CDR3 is TGTGCCAGCGTCGGGGGCGAAGAGACCCAGTACTTC. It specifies CASVGGEETQYF.

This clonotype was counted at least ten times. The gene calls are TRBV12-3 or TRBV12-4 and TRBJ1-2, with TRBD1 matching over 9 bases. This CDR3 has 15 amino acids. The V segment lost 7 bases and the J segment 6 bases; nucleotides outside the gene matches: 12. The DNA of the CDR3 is TGTGCCAGCAATTCGTTGGTGGGGACAGGGAATGGCTACACCTTC. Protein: CASNSLVGTGNGYTF.

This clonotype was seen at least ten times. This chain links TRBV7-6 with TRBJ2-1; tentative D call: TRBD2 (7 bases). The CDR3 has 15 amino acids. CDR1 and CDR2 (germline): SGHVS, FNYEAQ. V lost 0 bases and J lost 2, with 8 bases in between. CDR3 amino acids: CASSLAGGPYNEQFF. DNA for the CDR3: TGTGCCAGCAGCTTAGCGGGGGGGCCCTACAATGAGCAGTTCTTC.

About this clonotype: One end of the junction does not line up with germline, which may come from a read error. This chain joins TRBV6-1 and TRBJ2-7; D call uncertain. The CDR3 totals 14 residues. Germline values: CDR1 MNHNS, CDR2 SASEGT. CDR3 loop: CASSDAPLGQARLF. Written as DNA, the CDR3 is TGTGCCAGCAGTGACGCCCCGTTGGGCCAGGCCCGTCTCTTC.

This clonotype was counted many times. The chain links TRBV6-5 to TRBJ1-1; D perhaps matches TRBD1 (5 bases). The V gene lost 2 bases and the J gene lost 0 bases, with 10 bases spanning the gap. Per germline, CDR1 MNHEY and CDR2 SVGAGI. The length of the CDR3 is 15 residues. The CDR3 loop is CASSYPGRMNTEAFF. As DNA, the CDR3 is TGTGCCAGCAGTTACCCAGGGCGCATGAACACTGAAGCTTTCTTT.